Shown below are 18 T cell receptor beta chains from a single sample sequenced in a study of T cell changes during pregnancy in multiple sclerosis (dated by TCRdb to between 2018 and 2021). Library method: the immunoSEQ multiplex PCR assay. Held by TCRdb, this immuneACCESS table contains in-frame sequences only and omits some clones. Under half of the omission traces to an unresolved V gene where checked; the cause of the rest is unknown. In this sample the table shows about 47,000 clones, around 93% of which occur a single time. More than 0.95% of the sample is taken by the ten largest. The sample in question was peripheral blood, obtained after pregnancy. The receptors were sampled from a female donor with multiple sclerosis, enrolled in a pregnancy study.

CDR3: CASSLVQGLEQYF. CDR3 coding DNA: TGTGCCAGCAGCTTAGTTCAGGGCCTCGAGCAGTACTTC. The chain joins TRBV7-6 to TRBJ2-7; D might be TRBD1 (5 bases). This CDR3 has 13 amino acids. V was cut by 1 base and J by 6 bases, with 10 bases left in between. The germline gives CDR1 SGHVS, CDR2 FNYEAQ. Full variable domain (remainder filled in from reference TRBV7-6 and TRBJ2-7): GAGVSQSPRYKVTKRGQDVALRCDPISGHVSLYWYRQALGQGPEFLTYFNYEAQQDKSGLPNDRFSAERPEGSISTLTIQRTEQRDSAMYRCASSLVQGLEQYFGPGTRLTVT.

The V and J genes are TRBV4-3 and TRBJ2-3; TRBD2 is a possible D gene (5 bases). Trimming removed 0 bases at V and 9 bases at J, with 13 bases between. This CDR3 contains 14 residues. The germline gives CDR1 LGHNA, CDR2 YSLEER. CDR3 region: CASSQESRRGTQYF. In DNA form, the CDR3 reads TGCGCCAGCAGCCAAGAATCTAGGCGCGGGACGCAGTATTTT.

This clone was seen once. At one of its ends the junction is not consistent with the germline gene, which may arise from a read error. The V call is TRBV5-8, the J call TRBJ2-7, with a tentative D call TRBD1 (6 bases). Germline V gene sequence: CDR1 SGHTS, CDR2 YDEGEE. CDR3 length: 11 residues. This CDR3 reads CASSFTGTTLF. The CDR3 bases are TGTGCCAGCAGTTTTACCGGGACAACTTTGTTC.

V and J are TRBV9 and TRBJ2-5; 7 bases are shared with TRBD2. With 3 bases clipped from V and 2 bases from J, the junction kept 4 bases outside the gene matches. The germline V gene has CDR1 SGDLS and CDR2 YYNGEE. The CDR3 totals 14 residues. The CDR3: CASSGTRGQETQYF. Written as DNA, the CDR3 is TGTGCCAGCAGCGGGACTAGGGGACAAGAGACCCAGTACTTC.

The V and J genes are TRBV6-6 and TRBJ2-4; D not certain. The CDR3 spans 14 residues. V gave up 0 bases and J gave up 7 bases, with 10 bases separating them. Per germline, CDR1 MNHNY and CDR2 SVGAGI (reference sequence). The CDR3 loop reads CASSYSMVQNIQYF. The CDR3 coding sequence is TGTGCCAGCAGTTACTCGATGGTTCAGAACATTCAGTACTTC.

This chain links TRBV7-3 with TRBJ2-1; 8 bases map to TRBD2. The CDR3 runs to 15 residues. Trimming took 5 bases from V and 1 from J; bases not matched to a gene: 4. Germline CDR1 SGHTA, CDR2 FQGTGA. The CDR3 sequence is CASSIGTRSYNEQFF. The CDR3 DNA is TGTGCCAGCAGCATCGGGACTAGGTCCTACAATGAGCAGTTCTTC.

The chain has TRBV6-1 and TRBJ1-5; TRBD1 aligns across 8 bases. The ends lost 7 bases at V and 6 bases at J; junction bases unmatched: 5. Germline V lookup: CDR1 MNHNS, CDR2 SASEGT. The CDR3 covers 13 residues. As DNA, the CDR3 is TGTGCCAGCACCGCGACAGGGGCTCAGCCCCAGCATTTT. The encoded protein is CASTATGAQPQHF.

This rearrangement joins TRBV11-2 to TRBJ2-7, with D possibly being TRBD2 (6 bases). Germline lookup yields CDR1 SGHAT and CDR2 FQNNGV. Trimming cost V 3 bases and J 6 bases, with 18 bases left between them. This CDR3 region has 15 residues. CDR3 DNA sequence: TGTGCCAGCAGCTTGACCCACACCCGGAGGGGCGAGCAGTACTTC. This gives the protein CASSLTHTRRGEQYF. The full variable domain, rest sourced from reference TRBV11-2 and TRBJ2-7, is EAGVAQSPRYKIIEKRQSVAFWCNPISGHATLYWYQQILGQGPKLLIQFQNNGVVDDSQLPKDRFSAERLKGVDSTLKIQPAKLEDSAVYLCASSLTHTRRGEQYFGPGTRLTVT.

The chain combines TRBV30 with TRBJ1-5; TRBD1 matches 7 bases. This CDR3 region has 12 residues. The junction had 4 bases not matched to a gene; V was cut back by 5 bases and J by 6 bases. Germline CDR1 is GTSNPN and CDR2 is SVGIG (reference sequence). DNA of the CDR3: TGTGCCTGGCAGGGGGACAGTCAGCCCCAGCATTTT. Encoded protein: CAWQGDSQPQHF.

The J gene is TRBJ2-5, the V gene TRBV7-8; D not resolved. The CDR3 sequence is 14 residues long. The V gene's germline CDR1 is SGHVS and CDR2 FQNEAQ. V lost 3 bases and J 1 base, leaving 9 bases between the germline ends. The CDR3 protein is CASSFQVPQETQYF. The CDR3 nucleotides are TGTGCCAGCAGCTTTCAGGTGCCCCAAGAGACCCAGTACTTC.

The V and J genes are TRBV10-3 and TRBJ2-5; TRBD2 aligns across 13 bases. The germline CDR1 and CDR2 sequences are ENHRY and SYGVKD. The CDR3 spans 16 residues. J lost 7 bases, V lost 6 bases, and 11 bases had no gene match. CDR3 protein: CAISRTSGGSPGTQYF. In DNA, the CDR3 is TGTGCCATCAGCAGGACTAGCGGGGGCTCCCCGGGGACCCAGTACTTC.

The CDR3 loop reads CASSSGLYTDTQYF. The CDR3 DNA reads TGTGCCAGCAGCTCGGGACTATACACAGATACGCAGTATTTT. This sequence joins TRBV5-5 and TRBJ2-3; 7 positions agree with TRBD2. The CDR3 extends over 14 amino acids. J was trimmed by 2 bases and V by 3 bases; bases with no gene match: 3. CDR1 and CDR2 from the germline V gene are SGHKS and YYEKEE (reference sequence).

The chain carries TRBV6-1 and TRBJ2-3; maybe TRBD2 (5 bases). Trimming pared 4 bases from V and 4 bases from J, leaving 12 bases between. The CDR3 length is 14 residues. Germline V gives CDR1 MNHNS, CDR2 SASEGT. CDR3 DNA: TGTGCCAGCAGTGTCCAACCCGGGGCAGATACGCAGTATTTT. This codes for CASSVQPGADTQYF.

The chain is built from TRBV7-2 and TRBJ2-1; 11 nucleotides agree with TRBD2. CDR3 length: 16 amino acids. Germline CDR1 reads SGHTA; CDR2 reads FQGNSA. Losses at the gene ends were 1 base for V and 7 bases for J; bases not matched to a gene: 6. CDR3 sequence reads: CASSLGVAGGQNEQFF. The CDR3 DNA sequence: TGTGCCAGCAGCTTAGGAGTAGCGGGGGGGCAGAATGAGCAGTTCTTC.

The CDR3 reads CASSQEFWQDYGYTF. CDR3 nucleotide sequence: TGTGCCAGCAGCCAAGAGTTTTGGCAGGACTATGGCTACACCTTC. This chain uses TRBV4-2 with TRBJ1-2; D unclear. V lost 0 bases to trimming and J lost 3 bases, with 11 bases between them. Germline V gene lookup returns CDR1 LGHNA and CDR2 YNFKEQ. This CDR3 is 15 amino acids long.

V is TRBV30 and J is TRBJ2-7; TRBD1 agrees at 8 bases. The CDR3 runs 13 residues. V shed 7 bases, J shed 2 bases, and the junction held 7 bases outside the gene matches. Germline V gene sequence: CDR1 GTSNPN, CDR2 SVGIG (reference sequence). The chain's CDR3 is CASTGAIPYEQYF. The CDR3, as DNA: TGTGCCTCGACAGGGGCCATTCCCTACGAGCAGTACTTC.

This clone appeared once. The chain links TRBV18 to TRBJ2-5; 13 nucleotides align to TRBD2. Losses at the gene ends were 5 bases for V and 2 bases for J; bases not matched to a gene: 2. Germline CDR1 KGHSH, CDR2 LQKENI. There are 15 residues in the CDR3. The CDR3 sequence: CASSGLAGDQETQYF. DNA of the CDR3: TGTGCCAGCTCAGGACTAGCGGGGGATCAAGAGACCCAGTACTTC.

This chain connects TRBV29-1 to TRBJ2-7; 10 nucleotides align to TRBD1. The trim removed 7 bases at V and 2 bases at J, leaving 11 bases unmatched. The CDR3 is 15 amino acids. In germline, CDR1 is SQVTM, CDR2 ANQGSEA. Here the CDR3 DNA reads TGCAGCGGGGGGGAACCGGGACAGGGGACCTACGAGCAGTACTTC. Translated, it gives CSGGEPGQGTYEQYF.